These 7 T cell receptor beta chains share one sample of origin, sequenced in a study of shared clonotypes between healthy human individuals. Assay used: immunoSEQ multiplex PCR; TCRdb lists only in-frame clones, some missing. The profile shows approximately 2,300,000 clones, roughly 92% of them singletons. The sample comprised naive CD4+ T cells from PBMCs. The subset was: CD45RA+ positively selected. These receptors were taken from a man aged 18-30 years in good health. Some clones in this sample may be carry-over from other donors' samples.

Of note for this clone: The sample has other DNA sequences that encode this CDR3 too. V and J are TRBV18 and TRBJ2-7; D remains ambiguous. Germline V gene lookup returns CDR1 KGHSH and CDR2 LQKENI. The CDR3 length is 14 residues. Trimming took off 0 bases at V and 2 bases at J, with 8 bases between the two ends. The DNA of the CDR3 is TGTGCCAGCTCACCACCTTCCGGAGCCTACGAGCAGTACTTC. It codes for CASSPPSGAYEQYF.

The V call is TRBV6-1, the J call TRBJ2-5; TRBD1 aligns across 7 bases. This CDR3 is 13 amino acids long. Trimming at V came to 8 bases and at J to 5 bases, leaving 8 bases not matched to a gene. Germline CDR1 MNHNS, CDR2 SASEGT. CDR3 nucleotides: TGTGCCAGCCGAGGGGGCCTCGGGGAGACCCAGTACTTC. Its translation: CASRGGLGETQYF.

About this clone: Other DNA sequences from this sample encode an identical CDR3 as well. This rearrangement joins TRBV20-1 to TRBJ1-1; D gene ambiguous. The CDR3 consists of 11 residues. Germline lookup yields CDR1 DFQATT and CDR2 SNEGSKA (reference sequence). The V end lost 6 bases, the J end lost 0 bases, and 5 bases lay between the germline ends. The CDR3 is CSARLNTEAFF. CDR3 DNA: TGCAGTGCGAGGCTGAACACTGAAGCTTTCTTT.

The chain carries TRBV27 and TRBJ2-1, with unresolved D. The V gene lost 3 bases and the J gene lost 9 bases, with 9 bases spanning the gap. Germline values: CDR1 MNHEY, CDR2 SMNVEV (reference sequence). The CDR3 length is 12 residues. CDR3 residues: CASSFGVGEQFF. In DNA, the CDR3 is TGTGCCAGCAGTTTTGGGGTCGGTGAGCAGTTCTTC.

This chain uses TRBV7-8 with TRBJ1-2, with 8 bases lining up with TRBD1. Germline V lookup: CDR1 SGHVS, CDR2 FQNEAQ. The J segment lost 2 bases and the V segment lost 5 bases, leaving 7 bases of the junction unmatched. This CDR3 contains 15 residues. The CDR3 bases are TGTGCCAGCAGCCACCGGGACAGGTTGAACTATGGCTACACCTTC. It translates to CASSHRDRLNYGYTF. Drawing the rest from reference TRBV7-8 and TRBJ1-2, the complete variable domain is GAGVSQSPRYKVAKRGQDVALRCDPISGHVSLFWYQQALGQGPEFLTYFQNEAQLDKSGLPSDRFFAERPEGSVSTLKIQRTQQEDSAVYLCASSHRDRLNYGYTFGSGTRLTVV.

This clone was recorded a few times. This specimen includes other DNA sequences encoding the same CDR3. This sequence joins TRBV7-3 and TRBJ2-2; D is perhaps TRBD1 or TRBD2 (5 bases each). Germline values: CDR1 SGHTA, CDR2 FQGTGA. The CDR3 consists of 14 residues. V was shortened by 2 bases and J by 2 bases, with 6 bases between the two germline ends. The CDR3: CASSLGTNTGELFF. The CDR3 DNA reads TGTGCCAGCAGCTTAGGGACCAACACCGGGGAGCTGTTTTTT.

The chain employs TRBV2 and TRBJ2-1, with D uncertain. The V and J ends lost 2 bases and 8 bases respectively, with 19 bases between them. The CDR3 has 16 residues. Per the germline V gene, CDR1 is SNHLY and CDR2 is FYNNEI. The CDR3: CASSEWAAVSPHEQFF. The CDR3 DNA is TGTGCCAGCAGTGAATGGGCGGCGGTTAGCCCCCATGAGCAGTTCTTC.